The T cell receptor (beta chain) under discussion was sequenced for a study of blood T cell repertoires in COVID-19. Study in general: Samples came from the United States, Italy and Spain, spanning acute and convalescent COVID-19.

This clone was counted a single time. The trim removed 6 bases at V and 4 bases at J, leaving 3 bases unmatched. The length of the CDR3 is 13 residues. The germline CDR1 and CDR2 sequences are SNHLY and FYNNEI. Per the original data handling: Amplification of reference gene primers provided the estimated nucleated cell counts. Profiled with immunoSEQ multiplex PCR; TCRdb holds only in-frame clones, not every one. For V, J and clone size, that table is used; D and trimming come from the DNA. The sample yields over 60,000 clones, around 86% seen once. The material sequenced was peripheral blood. The TCR originated in a man between 65 and 80 years old with acute or convalescent COVID-19. This chain connects TRBV2 to TRBJ2-7, with 10 bases matching TRBD1. CDR3 DNA: TGTGCCAGCAGAGACAGGGGGCAGTACGAGCAGTACTTC. It codes for CASRDRGQYEQYF.